Below, 22 T cell receptor beta chains from the same sample are listed, as sequenced in a study of cytomegalovirus exposure and HLA in healthy donors. With 60 Vbeta and 13 Jbeta primers, the PCR was carried out. Only in-frame clones appear in the TCRdb table, and some are missing; sequencing was by immunoSEQ multiplex PCR. The top ten clones hold around 9.9% of a sample with roughly 93,000 clones, more than 60% of them seen once. Input material: PBMCs. The receptors originated from a man aged 18 to 35 in good health and CMV-seropositive.

The chain uses TRBV6-4 and TRBJ2-1, with TRBD1 as a possible D gene (5 bases). The CDR3 contains 16 residues. The germline V gene has CDR1 MRHNA and CDR2 SNTAGT. The V end lost 1 base, the J end lost 0 bases, and 10 bases lay between the germline ends. CDR3 DNA sequence: TGTGCCAGCAGTGACTGGGGCGGTTCCTCCTACAATGAGCAGTTCTTC. It specifies CASSDWGGSSYNEQFF.

In this sample, this clone turned up once. The chain links TRBV19 to TRBJ1-5, with D tentatively TRBD1 (5 bases). Germline lookup yields CDR1 LNHDA and CDR2 SQIVND (reference sequence). The V and J ends lost 7 bases and 2 bases respectively, with 15 bases between them. The length of the CDR3 is 15 residues. CDR3 in DNA: TGTGCCAGTAATAATAGGGGTTTGGGCAATCAGCCCCAGCATTTT. Translating it yields CASNNRGLGNQPQHF. Drawing the rest from reference TRBV19 and TRBJ1-5, the complete variable domain is DGGITQSPKYLFRKEGQNVTLSCEQNLNHDAMYWYRQDPGQGLRLIYYSQIVNDFQKGDIAEGYSVSREKKESFPLTVTSAQKNPTAFYLCASNNRGLGNQPQHFGDGTRLSIL.

This chain uses TRBV6-1 with TRBJ1-1; D is perhaps TRBD1 (5 bases). V gave up 4 bases and J gave up 2 bases, with 11 bases separating them. The V gene's germline CDR1 is MNHNS and CDR2 SASEGT. The CDR3 consists of 14 residues. CDR3 bases: TGTGCCAGCAGTGGGTGGACATACAACACTGAAGCTTTCTTT. Encoded protein: CASSGWTYNTEAFF.

The chain combines TRBV10-3 with TRBJ1-2, with 10 bases that match TRBD1. Germline CDR1 and CDR2: ENHRY and SYGVKD. The CDR3 spans 15 residues. After removal of 6 bases from V and 4 bases from J, the junction contained 8 bases not matched to a gene. The chain's CDR3 is CAIRPDRGLLYGYTF. Here the CDR3 DNA reads TGTGCCATCAGGCCCGACAGGGGGCTCCTCTATGGCTACACCTTC.

V is TRBV5-1 and J is TRBJ1-2, with D uncertain. Germline-derived CDR1 and CDR2 are SGHRS and YFSETQ. This CDR3 spans 12 amino acids. Trimming removed 2 bases from V and 2 bases from J, with 4 bases in between. The CDR3 region has the DNA TGCGCCAGCAGCTTACAGAACTATGGCTACACCTTC. It codes for CASSLQNYGYTF.

The chain combines TRBV5-4 with TRBJ2-1, with 7 nucleotides matching TRBD2. Germline V gene data show CDR1 as SGHNT and CDR2 as YYREEE (reference sequence). Trimming took 4 bases from V and 8 from J; bases not matched to a gene: 6. This CDR3 region has 13 residues. The CDR3 sequence is CASSPRLADEQFF. As DNA, the CDR3 is TGTGCCAGCAGCCCCCGGCTAGCGGATGAGCAGTTCTTC.

The chain joins TRBV5-1 to TRBJ2-1; D remains unclear. V was shortened by 0 bases and J by 3 bases, with 13 bases between the two germline ends. Germline V gene lookup returns CDR1 SGHRS and CDR2 YFSETQ. This CDR3 region has 16 residues. The CDR3 is CASSLVDSPRYNEQFF. The CDR3 coding sequence is TGCGCCAGCAGCTTGGTCGACTCGCCACGCTACAATGAGCAGTTCTTC.

V is TRBV19 and J is TRBJ1-2, with D possibly TRBD1 on 5 matching bases. The V gene lost 1 base and the J gene lost 2 bases, with 11 bases spanning the gap. Germline V gene lookup returns CDR1 LNHDA and CDR2 SQIVND (reference sequence). The CDR3 is 15 residues long. The CDR3 spells CASSIGTGLNYGYTF. CDR3 DNA: TGTGCCAGTAGTATAGGTACAGGATTGAACTATGGCTACACCTTC.

This chain joins TRBV5-1 and TRBJ2-1; TRBD2 agrees at 8 bases. V dropped 2 bases and J dropped 0; count of bases not matched to a gene: 4. Germline V gives CDR1 SGHRS, CDR2 YFSETQ. The CDR3 contains 16 residues. The CDR3 nucleotides are TGCGCCAGCAGCTTCGGCGCGGGGGGCTCCTACAATGAGCAGTTCTTC. Its protein product is CASSFGAGGSYNEQFF.

The J gene is TRBJ2-7, the V gene TRBV6-1, with TRBD2 matching 8 bases. The length of the CDR3 is 15 residues. Germline CDR1 is MNHNS and CDR2 is SASEGT. V was clipped by 2 bases and J by 3 bases; unmatched bases: 6. This chain's CDR3 is CASSERGLVFYEQYF. The CDR3, as DNA: TGTGCCAGCAGTGAAAGGGGACTAGTATTCTACGAGCAGTACTTC.

This clone was seen a few times. The V call is TRBV7-2, the J call TRBJ2-4; 8 nucleotides agree with TRBD1. The CDR3 spans 16 residues. The V and J ends lost 5 bases and 1 base, in that order; junction bases with no gene match: 7. Germline CDR1 SGHTA, CDR2 FQGNSA. CDR3 sequence (DNA): TGTGCCAGCAGCACTCCGGACAGGGTTGCCAAAAACATTCAGTACTTC. Translating gives CASSTPDRVAKNIQYF.

V usage is TRBV30 and J usage is TRBJ2-2; tentative D call: TRBD2 (6 bases). Per germline, CDR1 GTSNPN and CDR2 SVGIG (reference sequence). The CDR3 has 14 amino acids. The V end was cut by 3 bases, the J end by 2 bases, with 10 bases between. CDR3 in amino acids: CAWRPGVNTGELFF. The CDR3 DNA is TGTGCCTGGAGACCGGGAGTTAACACCGGGGAGCTGTTTTTT.

The genes are TRBV30 and TRBJ1-5, with TRBD1 matching 10 bases. The CDR3 is made up of 16 amino acids. Germline values: CDR1 GTSNPN, CDR2 SVGIG (reference sequence). Trimming at V came to 4 bases and at J to 1 base, leaving 7 bases not matched to a gene. CDR3 residues: CAWTRTGGRSNQPQHF. The DNA for the CDR3 is TGTGCCTGGACCCGGACAGGGGGAAGGAGCAATCAGCCCCAGCATTTT.

The chain employs TRBV4-1 and TRBJ2-3; D gene uncertain. Per germline, CDR1 MGHRA and CDR2 YSYEKL. The ends were cut back, 1 base at V and 3 bases at J, with 8 bases in the middle. The CDR3 covers 14 residues. CDR3 region: CASSQVLSTDTQYF. The CDR3 region has the DNA TGCGCCAGCAGCCAAGTTTTGAGTACAGATACGCAGTATTTT.

This sequence joins TRBV9 and TRBJ1-4; no reliable D call. Germline V gene sequence: CDR1 SGDLS, CDR2 YYNGEE. V was shortened by 0 bases and J by 3 bases, with 6 bases between the two germline ends. This CDR3 is built from 14 residues. This CDR3 is CASSVAGPNEKLFF. The CDR3 DNA reads as TGTGCCAGCAGCGTAGCAGGCCCTAATGAAAAACTGTTTTTT.

The genes are TRBV2 and TRBJ2-3; 8 bases map to TRBD1. The CDR3 runs to 18 residues. Germline-derived CDR1 and CDR2 are SNHLY and FYNNEI. Unmatched junction bases numbered 16, after V lost 3 bases and J lost 5 bases. This CDR3 is CASSDARVGRGLGDTQYF. CDR3 in DNA: TGTGCCAGCAGTGATGCACGGGTTGGCAGGGGGCTTGGAGATACGCAGTATTTT.

The chain combines TRBV19 with TRBJ1-5; TRBD1 matches 10 bases. The junction had 6 bases not matched to a gene; V was cut back by 6 bases and J by 4 bases. This CDR3 region has 15 residues. Germline CDR1 and CDR2: LNHDA and SQIVND (reference sequence). CDR3 sequence (DNA): TGTGCCAGTAGCGCTGGACAGGGGGGGAATCAGCCCCAGCATTTT. Encoded protein: CASSAGQGGNQPQHF.

This chain joins TRBV7-9 and TRBJ2-1; D might be TRBD2 (6 bases). Germline V gene data show CDR1 as SEHNR and CDR2 as FQNEAQ (reference sequence). This CDR3 region has 13 residues. V was pared by 4 bases and J by 9 bases, with 13 bases between. In DNA, the CDR3 is TGTGCCAGCAGCTCCCTCCGGAGGGTTGAGCAGTTCTTC. This gives the protein CASSSLRRVEQFF.

The chain combines TRBV27 with TRBJ1-2; 7 positions match TRBD1. CDR1 and CDR2 (germline): MNHEY, SMNVEV (reference sequence). The CDR3 consists of 14 residues. The trim removed 0 bases at V and 5 bases at J, leaving 3 bases unmatched. This chain's CDR3 is CASSLSPGGYGYTF. The CDR3 DNA follows: TGTGCCAGCAGTTTATCGCCAGGGGGGTATGGCTACACCTTC.

The rearrangement links TRBV7-6 to TRBJ2-7, with D perhaps matching TRBD1 (7 bases). This CDR3 is built from 13 residues. Trimming stripped 5 bases from V and 6 bases from J, with 14 bases between. The germline V gene has CDR1 SGHVS and CDR2 FNYEAQ. The CDR3 coding sequence is TGTGCCAGCAGCAAAGGACAGGAGGGCGAGCAGTACTTC. It codes for CASSKGQEGEQYF.

The rearrangement links TRBV28 to TRBJ2-1, with D tentatively TRBD2 (5 bases). Per the germline V gene, CDR1 is MDHEN and CDR2 is SYDVKM. The length of the CDR3 is 13 residues. Trimming removed 6 bases from V and 4 bases from J, with 10 bases in between. The CDR3, as DNA: TGTGCCAGCAGCCTAGCCGATTACAATGAGCAGTTCTTC. Translating it yields CASSLADYNEQFF.

This chain joins TRBV5-5 and TRBJ2-5; D uncertain. There are 15 residues in the CDR3. The V end was cut by 4 bases, the J end by 1 base, with 14 bases between. From germline, CDR1 is SGHKS and CDR2 YYEKEE (reference sequence). CDR3 sequence reads: CASSPFGGAQETQYF. Written as DNA, the CDR3 is TGTGCCAGCAGCCCATTCGGTGGAGCCCAAGAGACCCAGTACTTC.